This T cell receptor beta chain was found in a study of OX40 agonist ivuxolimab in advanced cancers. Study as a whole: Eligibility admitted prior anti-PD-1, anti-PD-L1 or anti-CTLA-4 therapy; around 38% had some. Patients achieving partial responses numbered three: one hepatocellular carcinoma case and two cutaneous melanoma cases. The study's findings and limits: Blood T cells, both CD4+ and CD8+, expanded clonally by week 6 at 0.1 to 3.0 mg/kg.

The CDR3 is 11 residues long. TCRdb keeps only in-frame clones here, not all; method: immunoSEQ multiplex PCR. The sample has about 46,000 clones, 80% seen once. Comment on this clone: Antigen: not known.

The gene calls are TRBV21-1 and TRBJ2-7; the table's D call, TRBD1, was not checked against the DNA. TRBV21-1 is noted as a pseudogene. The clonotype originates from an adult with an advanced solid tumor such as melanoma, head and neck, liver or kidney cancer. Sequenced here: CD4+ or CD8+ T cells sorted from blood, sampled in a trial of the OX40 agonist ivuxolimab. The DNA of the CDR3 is TGTGCCGGGACAGGGCCCTACGAGCAGTACTTC. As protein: CAGTGPYEQYF.